This passage covers 9 T cell receptor beta chains from one sample sequenced in a study of cytomegalovirus exposure and HLA in healthy donors. Researchers ran the PCR with 60 Vbeta and 13 Jbeta primers. The method was immunoSEQ multiplex PCR; TCRdb's version includes in-frame clones alone and lacks a portion of them. This sample has fewer than 100,000 clones, with around four fifths found just once. Sequences were obtained from PBMCs. The receptors shown here come from a male donor in good health and CMV-seropositive.

To note about this clone: The junction and the germline gene differ at one end; a read error may be behind it. This sequence joins TRBV5-6 and TRBJ2-1, with 8 bases lining up with TRBD1. CDR3 length equals 16 residues. Germline lookup yields CDR1 SGHDT and CDR2 YYEEEE. CDR3 DNA sequence: TGTGCCAGCAGTTTGGAAGACAGGGGTTACTACAATGAGCAGTTCTTC. Its protein product is CASSLEDRGYYNEQFF.

The chain uses TRBV5-5 and TRBJ1-2; maybe TRBD1 (5 bases). Per the germline V gene, CDR1 is SGHKS and CDR2 is YYEKEE (reference sequence). Trimming cost V 4 bases and J 8 bases, with 12 bases left between them. CDR3 length: 12 amino acids. Here the CDR3 reads CASSTDSYGYTF. In nucleotides, the CDR3 is TGTGCCAGCAGCACAGACAGTTACGGCTACACCTTC.

The chain uses TRBV5-4 and TRBJ2-7, with unresolved D. The V gene's germline CDR1 is SGHNT and CDR2 YYREEE (reference sequence). The CDR3 spans 15 residues. The V end lost 4 bases, the J end lost 0 bases, and 14 bases lay between the germline ends. In DNA form, the CDR3 reads TGTGCCAGCAGCATTCCCGGGTCCCGCTCCTACGAGCAGTACTTC. Translating it yields CASSIPGSRSYEQYF.

The chain uses TRBV28 and TRBJ2-7; no clear D. The CDR3 is made up of 15 amino acids. Looked up from germline, CDR1 is MDHEN and CDR2 is SYDVKM. V lost 4 bases to trimming and J lost 5 bases, with 18 bases between them. Written as DNA, the CDR3 is TGTGCCAGCAGTTCCCCCGCGGCTACTGGCGACGAGCAGTACTTC. This translates into CASSSPAATGDEQYF.

This chain uses TRBV21-1 with TRBJ1-1; TRBD1 is the table's D call, not checked against the DNA. TRBV21-1 is listed as a pseudogene. The CDR3 is made up of 16 amino acids. CDR3 residues: CASSKAERTDNTEAFF. DNA for the CDR3: TGTGCCAGCAGCAAAGCTGAGCGGACAGACAACACTGAAGCTTTCTTT.

V gene TRBV27 combines with J gene TRBJ1-3, with D unclear. Germline V CDR1 and CDR2: MNHEY, SMNVEV (reference sequence). V dropped 6 bases and J dropped 3 bases, with 6 bases sitting between them. The CDR3 sequence is 12 residues long. CDR3 nucleotide sequence: TGTGCCAGCAGATCAGGTGGAAACACCATATATTTT. Translation gives CASRSGGNTIYF.

The gene calls are TRBV19 and TRBJ1-1; D perhaps matches TRBD1 (5 bases). V was cut by 5 bases and J by 1 base, with 20 bases left in between. Germline V gene data show CDR1 as LNHDA and CDR2 as SQIVND (reference sequence). The CDR3 is 17 amino acids. The CDR3 DNA is TGTGCCAGTAGTCTCCGCGGGGGGGTCGTAAGGAACACTGAAGCTTTCTTT. Its translation is CASSLRGGVVRNTEAFF. The full variable domain, completed using reference TRBV19 and TRBJ1-1, is DGGITQSPKYLFRKEGQNVTLSCEQNLNHDAMYWYRQDPGQGLRLIYYSQIVNDFQKGDIAEGYSVSREKKESFPLTVTSAQKNPTAFYLCASSLRGGVVRNTEAFFGQGTRLTVV.

The chain employs TRBV18 and TRBJ2-1; D is possibly TRBD2 (7 bases). The V gene lost 3 bases and the J gene lost 8 bases, with 11 bases spanning the gap. Germline assignment: CDR1 KGHSH and CDR2 LQKENI. The length of the CDR3 is 13 residues. The CDR3 DNA is TGTGCCAGCTCACCCGGGGGGCCTGATGAGCAGTTCTTC. Its protein product is CASSPGGPDEQFF.

This rearrangement joins TRBV28 to TRBJ2-5, with D hard to call. The CDR3 is made up of 12 amino acids. CDR1 is MDHEN and CDR2 is SYDVKM in the germline V gene. V was cut by 3 bases and J by 9 bases, with 11 bases left in between. The CDR3 DNA sequence: TGTGCCAGCAGTTTGTTAGCCGGTTCCCAGTACTTC. The encoded protein is CASSLLAGSQYF.